The rows below give T cell receptor beta chains drawn from one sample of a study of lymphopenia after photon versus proton radiotherapy. Data came from immunoSEQ multiplex PCR; TCRdb stores just in-frame clones and leaves some out. The repertoire holds about 45,000 clones, with 85% to 90% as singletons. Specimen: peripheral blood, collected from a patient treated with photon-based radiotherapy. These receptors were collected from a man in his forties with gastric cancer. CDR3s leave out the opening cysteine and the closing phenylalanine or tryptophan. Each record gives: V gene, J gene, CDR3 protein.

v_gene: TRBV7-6
j_gene: TRBJ2-1
CDR3aa: ASSLAAISSYNEQF

v_gene: TRBV29-1
j_gene: TRBJ2-1
CDR3aa: SVAAHGGTSGGSSYNEQF

v_gene: TRBV2
j_gene: TRBJ2-5
CDR3aa: ASSEVKETQY

v_gene: TRBV11-2
j_gene: TRBJ2-7
CDR3aa: ASSLVRGHSYEQY

v_gene: TRBV5-1
j_gene: TRBJ2-5
CDR3aa: ASTRGSGETQY

v_gene: TRBV29-1
j_gene: TRBJ1-4
CDR3aa: SGTRGDEKLF

v_gene: TRBV18
j_gene: TRBJ1-4
CDR3aa: ASSLRGDRQDATNEKLF

v_gene: TRBV19
j_gene: TRBJ2-7
CDR3aa: ASSNQGDHEQY

v_gene: TRBV9
j_gene: TRBJ2-5
CDR3aa: ASSGGPGLAGETQY

v_gene: TRBV6-6
j_gene: TRBJ1-3
CDR3aa: ASWTVGNTIY

v_gene: TRBV18
j_gene: TRBJ1-1
CDR3aa: ASSPRSQGTFTEAF

v_gene: TRBV19
j_gene: TRBJ2-3
CDR3aa: ASRTGADTQY

v_gene: TRBV13
j_gene: TRBJ1-1
CDR3aa: ASSLGTGGNTEAF

v_gene: TRBV6-1
j_gene: TRBJ1-1
CDR3aa: ASSEQAGMNTEAF

v_gene: TRBV27
j_gene: TRBJ1-5
CDR3aa: ASSFVADSSNQPQH

v_gene: TRBV11-2
j_gene: TRBJ1-5
CDR3aa: ASSKDSNQPQH

v_gene: TRBV30
j_gene: TRBJ1-5
CDR3aa: AWSVKVRQPQH

v_gene: TRBV9
j_gene: TRBJ2-7
CDR3aa: ASSPRLFSYEQY

v_gene: TRBV19
j_gene: TRBJ1-1
CDR3aa: ASSMSGAAPEAF

v_gene: TRBV5-4
j_gene: TRBJ1-6
CDR3aa: ASSLAGQSLH

v_gene: TRBV5-1
j_gene: TRBJ2-1
CDR3aa: ASSIPGLAGPSSYNEQF

v_gene: TRBV30
j_gene: TRBJ2-5
CDR3aa: AWMNSGVAGTQY

v_gene: TRBV9
j_gene: TRBJ2-5
CDR3aa: ASSVDPAGQGVETQY

v_gene: TRBV6-6
j_gene: TRBJ1-5
CDR3aa: ASSYSREQPQH

v_gene: TRBV4-3
j_gene: TRBJ1-6
CDR3aa: ASSQEGGMSPLH

v_gene: TRBV18
j_gene: TRBJ1-1
CDR3aa: ASSPQGNTEAF

v_gene: TRBV7-2
j_gene: TRBJ1-6
CDR3aa: ASSPSGKREGNSPLH

v_gene: TRBV30
j_gene: TRBJ1-5
CDR3aa: AWSIREYQPQH

v_gene: TRBV15
j_gene: TRBJ2-5
CDR3aa: ATSRGGTEQETQY

v_gene: TRBV28
j_gene: TRBJ2-1
CDR3aa: ASSLRGGVASYNEQF

v_gene: TRBV7-9
j_gene: TRBJ1-5
CDR3aa: ASSLVGQPQH

v_gene: TRBV7-2
j_gene: TRBJ2-3
CDR3aa: ASRLPGLDSDTQY

v_gene: TRBV19
j_gene: TRBJ1-5
CDR3aa: ASSAQIQALSNQPQH

v_gene: TRBV5-4
j_gene: TRBJ2-3
CDR3aa: ASSLFGGGADTQY

v_gene: TRBV5-6
j_gene: TRBJ1-2
CDR3aa: ASSWDRGGTDGYT

v_gene: TRBV28
j_gene: TRBJ1-2
CDR3aa: ASSLIRGGGYT

v_gene: TRBV19
j_gene: TRBJ2-2
CDR3aa: ASSGYFPGELF

v_gene: TRBV4-3
j_gene: TRBJ2-3
CDR3aa: ASSPGQKNTDTQY

v_gene: TRBV19
j_gene: TRBJ1-4
CDR3aa: ASSASGSVFEKLF

v_gene: TRBV6-5
j_gene: TRBJ1-4
CDR3aa: ASSTQGAEKLF

v_gene: TRBV25-1
j_gene: TRBJ1-2
CDR3aa: ASRGQGANYGYT

v_gene: TRBV30
j_gene: TRBJ1-1
CDR3aa: AWNKLGEAF

v_gene: TRBV9
j_gene: TRBJ2-3
CDR3aa: ASSSPGLSDTQY

v_gene: TRBV13
j_gene: TRBJ2-7
CDR3aa: ASSVGGKYEQY

v_gene: TRBV7-9
j_gene: TRBJ1-1
CDR3aa: ASSAQGAGGTEAF

v_gene: TRBV18
j_gene: TRBJ2-6
CDR3aa: ASSPSVRYSGANVLT